These 21 T cell receptor beta chains were sequenced from one sample in a study of OX40 agonist ivuxolimab in advanced cancers. Some clones are missing from TCRdb's copy, which holds only in-frame ones; the method was immunoSEQ multiplex PCR. The sample lists 55,000 to 75,000 clones, roughly nine tenths seen once, with about 1% in the top ten. Sequencing used CD4+ or CD8+ T cells sorted from blood, obtained in a trial of the OX40 agonist ivuxolimab. The receptors come from an adult with an advanced solid tumor such as melanoma, head and neck, liver or kidney cancer.

The chain combines TRBV5-4 with TRBJ2-3; TRBD2 agrees at 13 bases. This CDR3 has 16 amino acids. Looked up from germline, CDR1 is SGHNT and CDR2 is YYREEE (reference sequence). With V trimmed by 4 bases and J by 8 bases, 10 bases remained unmatched. CDR3 nucleotides: TGTGCCAGCAGCACCGGACTAGCGGGAGATAGGGCTACGCAGTATTTT. Encoded protein: CASSTGLAGDRATQYF.

This chain connects TRBV21-1 to TRBJ2-7; TRBD2 is the table's D call and was not checked against the DNA. TRBV21-1 represents a pseudogene. The CDR3 loop spans 13 amino acids. CDR3 sequence reads: CASSKSATYEQYF. The CDR3 DNA is TGTGCCAGCAGCAAATCAGCGACCTACGAGCAGTACTTC.

In its sample, this clone was seen once. The CDR3 region has the DNA TGTGCCAGCAGCCCAGGACGGGGCTACGAGCAGTACTTC. Its translation: CASSPGRGYEQYF. The gene calls are TRBV28 and TRBJ2-7; possible D gene TRBD2, 5 bases. The CDR3 spans 13 residues. CDR1 and CDR2 (germline): MDHEN, SYDVKM. The V gene lost 6 bases and the J gene lost 3 bases, with 12 bases spanning the gap.

The chain joins TRBV27 to TRBJ1-1, with D tentatively TRBD1 (6 bases). Germline V gene data show CDR1 as MNHEY and CDR2 as SMNVEV (reference sequence). This CDR3 has 13 residues. V was clipped by 5 bases and J by 2 bases, with 9 bases between them. As DNA, the CDR3 is TGTGCCAGCAGTCAACAGGGCAACACTGAAGCTTTCTTT. Translated: CASSQQGNTEAFF.

This chain connects TRBV18 to TRBJ2-5; tentatively, D is TRBD2 (5 bases). Germline assignment: CDR1 KGHSH and CDR2 LQKENI. Trimming shortened V by 0 bases and J by 5 bases, and 16 bases separated the two germline ends. The CDR3 length is 16 residues. The CDR3 sequence: CASSPPAGMGMETQYF. CDR3 in DNA: TGTGCCAGCTCACCACCGGCCGGGATGGGCATGGAGACCCAGTACTTC.

The V gene is TRBV11-2, the J gene TRBJ2-3; 7 nucleotides align to TRBD1. The V and J ends lost 5 bases and 2 bases, in that order; junction bases with no gene match: 7. CDR3 length: 15 amino acids. Germline loops: CDR1 SGHAT, CDR2 FQNNGV. CDR3 region: CASSPGTVLTDTQYF. In DNA, the CDR3 is TGTGCCAGCAGCCCAGGGACAGTACTCACAGATACGCAGTATTTT.

The chain carries TRBV30 and TRBJ1-1; maybe TRBD1 (6 bases). CDR1 GTSNPN and CDR2 SVGIG come from the germline V gene (reference sequence). The CDR3 length is 14 residues. V lost 0 bases to trimming and J lost 3 bases, with 11 bases between them. CDR3 in amino acids: CAWSVTGKDTEAFF. The CDR3 DNA follows: TGTGCCTGGAGTGTAACAGGGAAGGACACTGAAGCTTTCTTT.

The chain is built from TRBV7-2 and TRBJ2-7, with no clear D. Germline V gene lookup returns CDR1 SGHTA and CDR2 FQGNSA. The germline V and J ends were trimmed by 0 bases and 3 bases, with 9 bases remaining between them. The CDR3 spans 14 residues. CDR3 amino acids: CASSLASTDYEQYF. The CDR3 DNA reads TGTGCCAGCAGCTTAGCTAGCACTGACTACGAGCAGTACTTC.

The rearrangement joins TRBV11-2 to TRBJ1-1, with no clear D. Looked up from germline, CDR1 is SGHAT and CDR2 is FQNNGV. The CDR3 sequence is 13 residues long. Trimming removed 5 bases from V and 3 bases from J, with 10 bases in between. The CDR3 protein is CASSRPPHTEAFF. The DNA for the CDR3 is TGTGCCAGCAGCCGGCCCCCTCACACTGAAGCTTTCTTT.

The V and J genes are TRBV7-3 and TRBJ2-2; D not certain. V dropped 3 bases and J dropped 0 bases, with 5 bases sitting between them. The V gene's germline CDR1 is SGHTA and CDR2 FQGTGA. The CDR3 sequence is 14 residues long. CDR3 amino acids: CASSFRSNTGELFF. Here the CDR3 DNA reads TGTGCCAGCAGCTTTCGATCGAACACCGGGGAGCTGTTTTTT.

This clone has only a few counts. The V gene is TRBV2, the J gene TRBJ2-5; D may be TRBD1 (5 bases). Germline V gene lookup returns CDR1 SNHLY and CDR2 FYNNEI. V was shortened by 3 bases and J by 4 bases, with 6 bases between the two germline ends. The CDR3 extends over 12 amino acids. The CDR3 nucleotides are TGTGCCAGCAGTGATCAGGGAGAGACCCAGTACTTC. It is translated as CASSDQGETQYF.

The chain uses TRBV19 and TRBJ2-3, with D perhaps matching TRBD1 (6 bases). CDR1 and CDR2 (germline): LNHDA, SQIVND (reference sequence). The CDR3 sequence is 15 residues long. The V and J ends lost 4 bases and 1 base respectively, with 12 bases between them. The CDR3, as DNA: TGTGCCAGTAGTAAAACTGACAGGCGCACAGATACGCAGTATTTT. Amino acid sequence: CASSKTDRRTDTQYF.

The V and J genes are TRBV27 and TRBJ2-1; D may correspond to TRBD1 or TRBD2 (6 bases each). Germline V gene lookup returns CDR1 MNHEY and CDR2 SMNVEV (reference sequence). This CDR3 region has 15 residues. V was trimmed by 3 bases and J by 3 bases, leaving 12 bases between them. CDR3 nucleotide sequence: TGTGCCAGCAGTTTTCAGGGGAGGTACTACAATGAGCAGTTCTTC. Its protein is CASSFQGRYYNEQFF.

The rearrangement joins TRBV6-1 to TRBJ1-2; the D is unclear. Per the germline V gene, CDR1 is MNHNS and CDR2 is SASEGT. V was pared by 1 base and J by 4 bases, with 7 bases between. The CDR3 totals 13 residues. CDR3 loop: CASSEVRTYGYTF. In DNA, the CDR3 is TGTGCCAGCAGTGAAGTTCGCACCTATGGCTACACCTTC.

The chain carries TRBV10-3 and TRBJ1-4; 12 bases fit TRBD1. The CDR3 loop spans 17 amino acids. The germline V gene encodes CDR1 ENHRY and CDR2 SYGVKD. Unmatched junction bases numbered 7, after V lost 5 bases and J lost 3 bases. The CDR3 DNA reads TGTGCCATCAGTTCCGGGACAGGGGGCTGGGCTAATGAAAAACTGTTTTTT. It yields the protein CAISSGTGGWANEKLFF.

V and J are TRBV25-1 and TRBJ2-5, with TRBD2 identical over 8 bases. CDR1 and CDR2 (germline): MGHDK, SYGVNS. Trimming took 10 bases from V and 1 from J; bases not matched to a gene: 11. CDR3 length equals 15 residues. The CDR3 nucleotides read TGTGCCACCAGCCAGTGGGCGGGAGGCCAAGAGACCCAGTACTTC. It specifies CATSQWAGGQETQYF.

This clone was seen more than once but under ten times. This chain joins TRBV7-9 and TRBJ2-7, with D possibly matching TRBD1 (6 bases). V lost 2 bases and J 4 bases, leaving 18 bases between the germline ends. Per germline, CDR1 SEHNR and CDR2 FQNEAQ (reference sequence). CDR3 size: 16 residues. The CDR3 nucleotides are TGTGCCAGCAGCTTAATCCAGGGGCTATCGATTTACGAGCAGTACTTC. Protein sequence: CASSLIQGLSIYEQYF.

This chain connects TRBV11-2 to TRBJ2-2, with 7 bases matching TRBD2. Looked up from germline, CDR1 is SGHAT and CDR2 is FQNNGV. This CDR3 contains 15 residues. J gave up 1 base and V 6 bases, and 5 bases lay outside the gene matches. Written as DNA, the CDR3 is TGTGCCAGCAGGCAGACTAGCTTGAACACCGGGGAGCTGTTTTTT. Amino acid sequence: CASRQTSLNTGELFF. Together with reference TRBV11-2 and TRBJ2-2, the CDR3 gives the full variable domain: EAGVAQSPRYKIIEKRQSVAFWCNPISGHATLYWYQQILGQGPKLLIQFQNNGVVDDSQLPKDRFSAERLKGVDSTLKIQPAKLEDSAVYLCASRQTSLNTGELFFGEGSRLTVL.

The gene calls are TRBV19 and TRBJ2-7; D gene ambiguous. Germline V gene sequence: CDR1 LNHDA, CDR2 SQIVND (reference sequence). Trimming shortened V by 5 bases and J by 2 bases, and 13 bases separated the two germline ends. The CDR3 is 14 residues long. The CDR3 loop is CASSLRAITYEQYF. The CDR3 nucleotides read TGTGCCAGTAGTCTCCGGGCCATTACCTACGAGCAGTACTTC.

J is TRBJ2-7 and V is TRBV7-2; D might be TRBD2 (7 bases). The CDR3 contains 15 residues. CDR1 is SGHTA, CDR2 FQGNSA, per germline. V lost 5 bases to trimming and J lost 5 bases, with 19 bases between them. The DNA for the CDR3 is TGTGCCAGCAGCCGCTTGTGGGGGGGCTACGACGAGCAGTACTTC. Its protein product is CASSRLWGGYDEQYF. Using reference TRBV7-2 and TRBJ2-7 for the parts outside the CDR3, the full variable domain is GAGVSQSPSNKVTEKGKDVELRCDPISGHTALYWYRQSLGQGLEFLIYFQGNSAPDKSGLPSDRFSAERTGGSVSTLTIQRTQQEDSAVYLCASSRLWGGYDEQYFGPGTRLTVT.

The rearrangement joins TRBV12-5 to TRBJ2-3; D gene uncertain. Per germline, CDR1 LGHNT and CDR2 FRNRAP. This CDR3 has 14 amino acids. The V end lost 2 bases, the J end lost 4 bases, and 10 bases lay between the germline ends. The CDR3 nucleotides are TGTGCTAGTGGTTTGTGGGGAACGGCAGATACGCAGTATTTT. As protein: CASGLWGTADTQYF.